The 9 T cell receptor beta chains below were found in one sample sequenced in a study of breast tumors, draining lymph nodes, adjacent tissues. A single record per CDR3 protein comes from TCRdb applying MiXCR to the multiplex PCR reads. The data show some 83,000 distinct CDR3 sequences, roughly 19% seen once. The lymph nodes were axillary draining lymph nodes from breast cancer patients. The sample consisted of axillary lymph node tissue. The receptors shown here come from a female donor with breast cancer. Some clones in this sample may be carry-over from other donors' samples.

Ten or more counts support this clonotype. V is TRBV20-1 and J is TRBJ2-7; 7 nucleotides line up with TRBD1. Germline V CDR1 and CDR2: DFQATT, SNEGSKA (reference sequence). V lost 6 bases and J lost 5; bases outside the gene matches: 13. The CDR3 extends over 14 amino acids. CDR3 nucleotide sequence: TGCAGTGCCAACGACGTAGACAGGGCCCACGAGCAGTACTTC. Its translation is CSANDVDRAHEQYF.

This clonotype was recorded at least ten times. This chain joins TRBV14 and TRBJ2-3; D remains unclear. Germline V gene lookup returns CDR1 SGHDN and CDR2 FVKESK. This CDR3 has 14 amino acids. V lost 0 bases and J 4 bases, leaving 8 bases between the germline ends. For the CDR3, the DNA is TGTGCCAGCAGCCAAGACCGGAGTGCAGATACGCAGTATTTT. It encodes CASSQDRSADTQYF.

This clonotype was seen repeatedly, ten times or more. The chain joins TRBV24-1 to TRBJ2-3, with D unclear. The CDR3 sequence is 18 residues long. From germline, CDR1 is KGHDR and CDR2 SFDVKD. Trimming removed 3 bases from V and 5 bases from J, with 23 bases in between. This CDR3 reads CATSDAPHHLVPIDTQYF. Written as DNA, the CDR3 is TGTGCCACCAGTGATGCCCCCCACCACCTAGTTCCCATAGATACGCAGTATTTT.

This clonotype occurred many times. The chain is built from TRBV5-1 and TRBJ1-4; maybe TRBD1 (5 bases). The CDR3 has 16 residues. Germline V CDR1 and CDR2: SGHRS, YFSETQ. Trimming shortened V by 4 bases and J by 4 bases, and 17 bases separated the two germline ends. CDR3 amino acids: CASSIQGPRRNEKLFF. The CDR3 bases are TGCGCCAGCAGCATTCAGGGCCCCAGGCGTAATGAAAAACTGTTTTTT.

On this clonotype itself: Just one base apart from a much larger clone, this may be a read error. V gene TRBV6-1 combines with J gene TRBJ1-3; perhaps TRBD1 as D (5 bases). The V and J ends lost 2 bases and 4 bases respectively, with 12 bases between them. The CDR3 spans 15 residues. Germline CDR1 reads MNHNS; CDR2 reads SASEGT. The CDR3 DNA reads TGTGCCAGCAGTGAATTATGGAGACAGGGAAACACCATATATTTT. This encodes CASSELWRQGNTIYF.

Many counts were recorded for this clonotype. The chain uses TRBV7-6 and TRBJ2-6; D may be TRBD1 (6 bases). CDR3 length equals 19 residues. Germline CDR1 SGHVS, CDR2 FNYEAQ. The CDR3 protein is CAVDSVRRGTTSGANVLTF. The CDR3 DNA is TGTGCTGTGGACAGCGTGCGGCGTGGGACAACCTCTGGGGCCAACGTCCTGACTTTC.

This clonotype has just one count. The junction differs from germline at one of its ends, possibly a read error. This chain uses TRBV6-6 with TRBJ1-4, with unresolved D. CDR1 is MNHNY, CDR2 SVGAGI, per germline (reference sequence). This CDR3 is 16 amino acids long. The chain's CDR3 is CASGGGGRETNGKLFF. CDR3 bases: TGTGCCAGCGGTGGCGGAGGGAGGGAAACTAATGGAAAACTGTTTTTT.

This clonotype was counted many times. V and J are TRBV5-6 and TRBJ2-7; the D is unclear. Per the germline V gene, CDR1 is SGHDT and CDR2 is YYEEEE. This CDR3 is 13 amino acids long. V shed 4 bases and J shed 3 bases, with 11 bases lying between them. As DNA, the CDR3 is TGTGCCAGCAGCCCTTTAGACGGCTACGAGCAGTACTTC. This sequence encodes CASSPLDGYEQYF.

This clonotype was seen a few times. The chain is built from TRBV28 and TRBJ1-2; D remains unclear. This CDR3 region has 13 residues. Germline loops: CDR1 MDHEN, CDR2 SYDVKM. Between the trimmed V and J ends, which lost 2 bases and 4 bases, there was a span of 8 bases. Here the CDR3 DNA reads TGTGCCAGCAGTTTAGCCCGACTCTATGGCTACACCTTC. Translating it yields CASSLARLYGYTF.